What follows describes a single T cell receptor (beta chain). This CDR3 has 13 amino acids. V lost 5 bases and J lost 9, with 14 bases in between. CDR1 and CDR2 from the germline V gene are SQVTM and ANQGSEA. The sample belongs to a study of blood T cell repertoires in COVID-19. Study-level background: From T cells, B-cell-depleted T cells, or PBMCs came the material, which was cDNA or gDNA.

The Seattle patients joined while their infection was active and were tracked longitudinally afterward. As originally analysed: Researchers report that nucleated cell counts were estimated from reference gene primer amplification. Some clones are missing from TCRdb's copy, which holds only in-frame ones; the method was immunoSEQ multiplex PCR. The V and J calls and clone size were taken over from that table, and D and trimming were inferred from the DNA. This table has hundreds of thousands of clones, approximately 87% appearing once. V and J are TRBV29-1 and TRBJ1-6, with D perhaps TRBD1 (6 bases). Material for sequencing was peripheral blood. The clonotype originates from a woman in her fifties or sixties with COVID-19, enrolled during active disease. The CDR3 nucleotides are TGCAGCGTTCAAACAGGGCCCTCTTCACCCCTCCACTTT. As protein: CSVQTGPSSPLHF.